The rows below give T cell receptor beta chains drawn from one sample of a study of identical twins. TCRdb ran MiXCR on the 5' RACE reads and lists one entry per CDR3 protein. The data hold fewer than 250,000 distinct CDR3 sequences, with roughly a tenth observed a single time. Sequencing was done on a sample of memory (CD45RO+) T cells sorted from blood. The receptors come from a woman between 18 and 29 years old in good health. Each CDR3 is given with its conserved first and last residue. A D gene is named only where the DNA matches it firmly. Clone size is stated in some rows and not others, as once, few, many or a class when expanded.

J | V | D | size | length | CDR3 | DNA
TRBJ2-2 | TRBV5-1 | NA | NA | 11 | CASSRSEELFF | TGCGCCAGCAGCCGATCCGAGGAGCTGTTTTTT
TRBJ1-6 | TRBV12-3/TRBV12-4 | NA | many | 15 | CASSFHSEYNSPLHF | TGTGCCAGCAGTTTCCACAGTGAATATAATTCACCCCTCCACTTT
TRBJ2-1 | TRBV6-1 | TRBD1 | many | 15 | CASSRQGNSYNEQFF | TGTGCCAGCAGTCGACAGGGGAACTCCTACAATGAGCAGTTCTTC
TRBJ2-7 | TRBV29-1 | NA | NA | 13 | CSTSKGGSYEQYF | TGCAGCACTTCAAAGGGGGGCTCCTACGAGCAGTACTTC
TRBJ2-2 | TRBV15 | TRBD1 | few | 17 | CATSFQPPGQGSGELFF | TGTGCCACCAGCTTCCAACCCCCGGGACAGGGATCCGGGGAGCTGTTTTTT
TRBJ1-1 | TRBV5-1 | NA | many | 15 | CASSVMDSSNTEAFF | TGCGCCAGCAGCGTAATGGACAGCTCGAACACTGAAGCTTTCTTT
TRBJ1-2 | TRBV7-9 | NA | few | 15 | CASSLGSSGNYGYTF | TGTGCCAGCAGCTTAGGATCGTCGGGGAACTATGGCTACACCTTC
TRBJ2-1 | TRBV9 | NA | few | 14 | CASSAPTRGNEQFF | TGTGCCAGCAGCGCCCCGACTAGAGGCAATGAGCAGTTCTTC
TRBJ2-7 | TRBV6-5 | NA | few | 11 | CASSYLTEQYF | TGTGCCAGCAGTTACTTAACCGAGCAGTACTTC
TRBJ2-5 | TRBV20-1 | NA | few | 16 | CSARVLERALLETQYF | TGCAGTGCTAGAGTGCTTGAGAGGGCCCTCTTAGAGACCCAGTACTTC
TRBJ2-2 | TRBV18 | TRBD2 | few | 15 | CASSSGGYQTGELFF | TGTGCCAGCTCCAGCGGGGGATACCAGACCGGGGAGCTGTTTTTT
TRBJ2-1 | TRBV30 | TRBD1 | few | 14 | CAWVQQGGYNEQFF | TGTGCCTGGGTACAACAGGGGGGCTACAATGAGCAGTTCTTC
TRBJ1-2 | TRBV5-5 | NA | few | 16 | CASSLGTGLGNYGYTF | TGTGCCAGCAGCTTGGGAACGGGTTTGGGTAACTATGGCTACACCTTC
TRBJ2-7 | TRBV30 | NA | few | 15 | CAWSVGPHPTYEQYF | TGTGCCTGGAGTGTAGGCCCTCACCCAACTTACGAGCAGTACTTC
TRBJ2-6 | TRBV6-5 | NA | many | 18 | CASSFQFHRSSGANVLTF | TGTGCCAGCAGTTTCCAATTCCACAGGAGCTCTGGGGCCAACGTCCTGACTTTC
TRBJ2-1 | TRBV15 | TRBD2 | few | 15 | CATSAVRGGPVEQFF | TGTGCCACCAGTGCAGTTAGGGGAGGGCCGGTTGAGCAGTTCTTC
TRBJ1-1 | TRBV12-3/TRBV12-4 | NA | NA | 11 | CASSLRFEAFF | TGTGCCAGCAGTTTAAGGTTTGAAGCTTTCTTT
TRBJ2-1 | TRBV19 | NA | few | 13 | CASRGTEGNEQFF | TGTGCCAGCAGAGGAACAGAGGGCAATGAGCAGTTCTTC
TRBJ1-1 | TRBV20-1 | NA | few | 11 | CSAREETEAFF | TGCAGTGCTAGAGAGGAGACTGAAGCTTTCTTT
TRBJ2-3 | TRBV18 | TRBD1 | NA | 15 | CASSPPRGREDTQYF | TGTGCCAGCTCACCACCGAGGGGGCGAGAAGATACGCAGTATTTT
TRBJ2-7 | TRBV20-1 | TRBD2 | few | 16 | CSATGTSGRAGYEQYF | TGCAGTGCAACCGGGACTAGCGGGAGGGCGGGCTACGAGCAGTACTTC